The source of this TCR beta chain is a study of T cell responses to AZD1222 COVID-19 vaccine. In the case of this clone: The antigen is unknown.

Profiled with immunoSEQ multiplex PCR; TCRdb holds only in-frame clones, not every one. The sample spans about 140,000 clones; the ten largest clones claim around 2.2%. This CDR3 comprises 14 residues. The V segment lost 9 bases and the J segment 6 bases; nucleotides outside the gene matches: 10. The V gene's germline CDR1 is LGHDT and CDR2 YNNKEL (reference sequence). Findings and caveats of the study: Spike-specific TCR breadth rose after two AZD1222 doses, and depth rose as well. No repertoire was sampled before or during the peak T cell response, only after it. The study reported that nearly half of spike-specific TCRs target unmutated variant regions. Only a handful of AZD1222 recipients, several in all, had baseline seropositivity.

This TCR came from an adult in good health. Sequenced input: peripheral blood. V and J are TRBV3-1 (or the pseudogene TRBV3-2) and TRBJ1-2, with TRBD1 identical over 10 bases. CDR3: CASSMGDRGHGYTF. CDR3 coding DNA: TGTGCCAGTTCAATGGGGGACAGGGGCCATGGCTACACCTTC.